These 24 T cell receptor beta chains came from one sample sequenced in a study of tumor-infiltrating lymphocytes in glioblastoma multiforme. TCR beta libraries were built from RNA through three nested multiplex PCR rounds using modified ARM-PCR. From the multiplex PCR reads, TCRdb called clonotypes with MiXCR, one entry per CDR3 protein. The sample shows around 10,000 distinct CDR3 sequences, around 64% of them seen only once. Sequences were obtained from brain tumor tissue. The receptors were gathered from a male donor with glioblastoma.

The chain couples TRBV19 to TRBJ2-5; D not resolved. This CDR3 region has 15 residues. V shed 2 bases and J shed 5 bases, with 15 bases lying between them. CDR1 and CDR2 (germline): LNHDA, SQIVND (reference sequence). The CDR3 DNA reads TGTGCCAGTAGTATATCGCTGAGCGAAATGGAGACCCAGTACTTC. This encodes CASSISLSEMETQYF. Combining the CDR3 with reference TRBV19 and TRBJ2-5 gives the whole variable domain DGGITQSPKYLFRKEGQNVTLSCEQNLNHDAMYWYRQDPGQGLRLIYYSQIVNDFQKGDIAEGYSVSREKKESFPLTVTSAQKNPTAFYLCASSISLSEMETQYFGPGTRLLVL.

The chain uses TRBV6-1 and TRBJ2-7; possible D gene TRBD2, 5 bases. CDR1 is MNHNS, CDR2 SASEGT, per germline. CDR3 length: 14 amino acids. In nucleotides, the CDR3 is TGTGTCAACAGTGAAATCGGCGGAGGTCACGAGCAGTACTTC. It is translated as CVNSEIGGGHEQYF.

A note on this clonotype: One junction end does not reproduce the germline sequence, and a read error may be involved. The chain joins TRBV11-2 to TRBJ1-1; a weak D match, TRBD1 (6 bases). In germline, CDR1 is SGHAT, CDR2 FQNNGV. The length of the CDR3 is 16 residues. CDR3 loop: CANRAIQGVGNSEAFF. The DNA of the CDR3 is TGTGCCAACAGGGCTATACAAGGGGTTGGGAACTCTGAAGCTTTCTTT.

This clonotype was seen only once. The CDR3 does not end in the conserved phenylalanine or tryptophan, so this is likely a read error. No DNA is shown, since the ends of the CDR3 on it are uncertain; the CDR3 is the one TCRdb lists. The chain joins TRBV11-2 to TRBJ2-2. The CDR3 totals 14 residues, both ends included. From germline, CDR1 is SGHAT and CDR2 FQNNGV. CDR3 region: CTSSLGLDPGELFL.

Worth noting for this clonotype: A read error may be the cause here, since a much bigger clone is one base away. This CDR3 is missing its conserved last phenylalanine or tryptophan, likely due to a read error. V usage is TRBV5-1 and J usage is TRBJ2-1, with TRBD2 as a possible D gene (5 bases). With 4 bases removed from V and 6 bases from J, the gap between germline ends came to 14 bases. Germline CDR1 SGHRS, CDR2 YFSETQ. The CDR3 is 14 residues long. The CDR3 is CASSTRGEFNEQFS. CDR3 coding DNA: TGCGCCAGCAGCACTCGGGGTGAATTCAATGAGCAGTTCTCC.

As to this clonotype: The CDR3 ends on some other residue instead of the conserved phenylalanine or tryptophan, so this is likely a read error. No DNA is shown, since the ends of the CDR3 on it are uncertain; the CDR3 is the one TCRdb lists. V usage is TRBV20-1 and J usage is TRBJ1-1. The CDR3 length equals 11 residues, ends included. CDR1 and CDR2 (germline): DFQATT, SNEGSKA (reference sequence). The CDR3 sequence is CSARGAAEACS.

Notes on this clonotype: The junction differs from germline at one of its ends, possibly a read error. The chain uses TRBV10-3 and TRBJ2-7; D perhaps matches TRBD2 (5 bases). Germline values: CDR1 ENHRY, CDR2 SYGVKD. The CDR3 is 14 amino acids. CDR3 amino acids: CAISEGPTSYEQYF. For the CDR3, the DNA is TGTGCCATTAGTGAGGGCCCTACCTCCTACGAGCAGTACTTC.

For this clonotype: Sequence at one end of the junction differs from germline and may be a read error. This chain links TRBV5-4 with TRBJ2-1; 14 bases align to TRBD2. The CDR3 spans 16 residues. Germline CDR1 SGHNT, CDR2 YYREEE (reference sequence). The CDR3 bases are TGTGCCAGCAGGGGGACTAGCGGGGGAGCCTACAATGAGCAGCTCTTT. Translation gives CASRGTSGGAYNEQLF.

This clonotype was counted between two and nine times. A much bigger clone sits one base away, suggesting this may be a read error. The CDR3 does not close with the conserved phenylalanine or tryptophan, likely indicating a read error. This chain connects TRBV20-1 to TRBJ1-1; possible D gene TRBD1, 5 bases. The CDR3 totals 12 residues. Looked up from germline, CDR1 is DFQATT and CDR2 is SNEGSKA (reference sequence). This chain's CDR3 is CSAGGSNIEAFL. CDR3 nucleotides: TGCAGTGCTGGGGGGAGCAACATTGAAGCTTTCCTT.

As concerns this clonotype: A clone one base away is much larger, so this may be a read error. In DNA, the CDR3 is TGTGCCAGCAGTCCCCCGACAAGGGTCTACACGGACGCTGAAGCTTTCTTT. This encodes CASSPPTRVYTDAEAFF. V usage is TRBV28 and J usage is TRBJ1-1; no firm D call. V dropped 5 bases and J dropped 6 bases, with 25 bases sitting between them. CDR3 length: 17 amino acids. Germline V gene sequence: CDR1 MDHEN, CDR2 SYDVKM.

On this clonotype itself: Germline and junction disagree at one end, which may indicate a read error. The rearrangement links TRBV12-3 or TRBV12-4 to TRBJ1-2, with 12 bases identical to TRBD1. The CDR3 has 17 amino acids. The CDR3 nucleotides are TGTGCCAGCAGTCCGATGCCAGGGACAGGGGGCGCTTATGGCTACACATTC. Its translation: CASSPMPGTGGAYGYTF.

About this clonotype: The final CDR3 position lacks the conserved phenylalanine or tryptophan, pointing to a likely read error. The rearrangement links TRBV11-1 to TRBJ2-7; TRBD1 might be the D (6 bases). Between the trimmed V and J ends, which lost 5 bases and 6 bases, there was a span of 11 bases. The V gene's germline CDR1 is SGHAT and CDR2 FQDESV (reference sequence). CDR3 length equals 12 residues. The CDR3: CASSEQGREQYY. Here the CDR3 DNA reads TGTGCCAGCAGCGAGCAGGGGCGCGAGCAGTACTAC.

Turning to this clonotype: One junction end disagrees with the germline gene, perhaps due to a read error. The J gene is TRBJ2-7, the V gene TRBV7-3, with TRBD1 as a possible D gene (6 bases). This CDR3 region has 16 residues. The V gene's germline CDR1 is SGHTA and CDR2 FQGTGA. CDR3 in DNA: TGTACCAGCAGCTTGTGGTGGAGGCAGGGGAGAGACGAGCAGTACTTC. This encodes CTSSLWWRQGRDEQYF.

In regard to this clonotype: Sequence at one end of the junction differs from germline and may be a read error. This chain uses TRBV20-1 with TRBJ1-1; D is possibly TRBD1 (5 bases). The germline gives CDR1 DFQATT, CDR2 SNEGSKA (reference sequence). The CDR3 has 15 amino acids. This CDR3 is CSASRTWGGYTGAFF. The CDR3 DNA is TGCAGTGCTAGCCGAACCTGGGGGGGATACACTGGAGCTTTCTTT.

The chain joins TRBV20-1 to TRBJ1-6, with a possible D match to TRBD1 (5 bases). CDR3 size: 14 residues. Germline V lookup: CDR1 DFQATT, CDR2 SNEGSKA (reference sequence). With 5 bases removed from V and 4 bases from J, the gap between germline ends came to 12 bases. CDR3 protein: CSALTATYNSPLHF. The DNA for the CDR3 is TGCAGTGCTTTGACAGCGACGTATAATTCACCCCTCCACTTT.

This clonotype is a singleton in its sample. Compared with germline, one end of the junction differs, possibly owing to a read error. The chain carries TRBV4-1 and TRBJ2-7, with D possibly being TRBD2 (6 bases). The CDR3 has 14 residues. CDR1 MGHRA and CDR2 YSYEKL come from the germline V gene. Written as DNA, the CDR3 is TGCGCCGGCAGCCAAGCCCCGGAGGGCTACGAGCAGCACTTC. Encoded protein: CAGSQAPEGYEQHF.

This clonotype has just a few counts. This chain links TRBV11-3 with TRBJ2-1; TRBD1 or TRBD2 may be the D gene (6 bases each). Trimming removed 0 bases at V and 7 bases at J, with 19 bases between. Germline assignment: CDR1 SGHNT and CDR2 YENEEA. The CDR3 covers 17 residues. The CDR3 is CASSLEGAGHGVNEQFF. CDR3 sequence (DNA): TGTGCCAGCAGCTTAGAGGGGGCGGGACACGGTGTGAATGAGCAGTTCTTC. Variable domain in full (rest from reference TRBV11-3 and TRBJ2-1): EAGVVQSPRYKIIEKKQPVAFWCNPISGHNTLYWYLQNLGQGPELLIRYENEEAVDDSQLPKDRFSAERLKGVDSTLKIQPAELGDSAVYLCASSLEGAGHGVNEQFFGPGTRLTVL.

Concerning this clonotype: Mismatch with germline at one junction end may stem from a read error. V and J are TRBV6-1 and TRBJ2-7; either TRBD1 or TRBD2 may supply D (5 bases each). The length of the CDR3 is 14 residues. Germline-derived CDR1 and CDR2 are MNHNS and SASEGT. In DNA, the CDR3 is TGTGCCAGCAGGAGGGACGAAAGCACCTACGATCAGTACTTC. Translated: CASRRDESTYDQYF.

This clonotype was counted a few times. Germline is not matched at one junction end, which may reflect a read error. The chain couples TRBV10-2 to TRBJ2-7, with 10 bases aligning to TRBD2. The germline CDR1 and CDR2 sequences are WSHSY and SAAADI. This CDR3 is 15 amino acids long. CDR3 bases: TGCGCCAGCAGTGAGGCGGGGGTAGCGGGGGGAGACATGTGCTTC. This sequence encodes CASSEAGVAGGDMCF.

This clonotype was seen a single time. This likely comes from a read error, as the CDR3 has no conserved phenylalanine or tryptophan at its end. The CDR3 is CALSLKEFIDNEQFL. Written as DNA, the CDR3 is TGTGCCTTGAGTCTAAAGGAGTTCATAGACAATGAGCAGTTCCTC. This sequence joins TRBV30 and TRBJ2-1; no clear D gene. Germline CDR1 and CDR2: GTSNPN and SVGIG (reference sequence). This CDR3 has 15 residues.

Details on this clonotype: Because the CDR3 is missing its conserved closing phenylalanine or tryptophan, this is likely a read error. The gene calls are TRBV6-5 and TRBJ2-1; D might be TRBD2 (6 bases). Germline V gene sequence: CDR1 MNHEY, CDR2 SVGAGI. Trimming took 6 bases from V and 9 from J, leaving 21 bases between them. The CDR3 has 15 residues. The CDR3 reads CASSSGRGGATEQFS. The CDR3 DNA is TGTGCCAGCAGCAGCGGCCGGGGAGGAGCGACTGAGCAGTTCTCC.

A word on this clonotype: Relative to the germline gene, one junction end is altered; a read error may explain this. The genes are TRBV29-1 and TRBJ2-2; D might be TRBD1 or TRBD2, each matching 5 bases. The CDR3 is 13 amino acids. CDR1 is SQVTM and CDR2 is ANQGSEA in the germline V gene. The chain's CDR3 is CSAGHHYTREMFF. In DNA form, the CDR3 reads TGCAGCGCAGGCCACCATTACACCAGGGAGATGTTTTTT.

This chain uses TRBV11-2 with TRBJ2-7; 10 bases align to TRBD1. The V gene end was trimmed by 6 bases and the J gene end by 3 bases; junction bases not matched to a gene: 5. Looked up from germline, CDR1 is SGHAT and CDR2 is FQNNGV. The CDR3 has 14 residues. The CDR3 region is CASRRTGGGYEQYF. In DNA, the CDR3 is TGTGCCAGCAGGAGGACAGGGGGGGGCTACGAGCAGTACTTC.

This clonotype has a single count. A junction boundary mismatches the germline segment, possibly from a read error. V and J are TRBV20-1 and TRBJ2-1; D is possibly TRBD2 (7 bases). This CDR3 comprises 16 residues. Germline V lookup: CDR1 DFQATT, CDR2 SNEGSKA (reference sequence). CDR3 bases: TGCATTGCTAGTCGACCGGGACAAGCGGGGATGAATGAGCAGTTCTTC. Translating it yields CIASRPGQAGMNEQFF.